The clone carrying this T cell receptor (beta chain) showed up just a few times. Its antigen is currently unknown. The treatment is: roughly nine-day PBMC culture with coronavirus spike peptide pools or control peptides (ViraFEST assay). The ViraFEST method relied on peptide pools to expand antigen-specific T cells, followed by TCR sequencing. There are 13 residues in the CDR3. V was pared by 2 bases and J by 8 bases, with 12 bases between. CDR1 is LNHDA and CDR2 is SQIVND in the germline V gene (reference sequence). The data belong to a study of vaccination and CD4 T cells after COVID-19. Study background: Drawing of post-COVID samples took place a median around 110 days after diagnosis (range 35 to 161). Study-wide results and caveats: In median terms, SARS-CoV-2-reactive clonotypes went from approximately 21 to 40, a nonsignificant rise.

The study sequenced cultured CD4+ T cell DNA using the Oncomine TCR Beta short-read assay. In TCRdb, the PCR reads were re-called with MiXCR into one record per CDR3 protein. The sample has 20,000 or so distinct CDR3 sequences, approximately 32% seen once; the top ten hold around 12%. The sequencing input was cultured CD4+ T cells from blood. The clonotype was recovered from a human donor with COVID-19. V usage is TRBV19 and J usage is TRBJ1-2; tentatively, D is TRBD1 (5 bases). The CDR3: CASSILGARGYTF. The CDR3 region has the DNA TGTGCCAGTAGTATACTAGGGGCGCGCGGCTACACCTTC. The full variable domain, rest sourced from reference TRBV19 and TRBJ1-2, is DGGITQSPKYLFRKEGQNVTLSCEQNLNHDAMYWYRQDPGQGLRLIYYSQIVNDFQKGDIAEGYSVSREKKESFPLTVTSAQKNPTAFYLCASSILGARGYTFGSGTRLTVV.